Reported below is one TCR beta chain. Its cognate antigen is unknown. This entry belongs to a study of T cell responses to AZD1222 COVID-19 vaccine. The assay was immunoSEQ multiplex PCR, and TCRdb's table has in-frame clones only and misses some. The sample includes around 130,000 clones, around 90% of them seen just once. Combined were second doses at about 4 or about 12 weeks. Findings of the study overall: Most donors were white British and more were female, and clonal diversity was possibly underestimated. Seropositive at baseline were only six AZD1222 recipients. Along spike, vaccine-associated CD4 TCRs were found throughout, with dominance at 160-218 and 743-854.

The clonotype comes from an adult who received the AZD1222 COVID-19 vaccine. This specimen was peripheral blood, taken 28 days after the second AZD1222 dose.

The CDR3 DNA is TGTGCCAGCAGTCGAAGCAGGAGTAGCAATCAGCCCCAGCATTTT. Its protein is CASSRSRSSNQPQHF. The chain carries TRBV27 and TRBJ1-5; D uncertain. Trimming cost V 5 bases and J 0 bases, with 11 bases left between them. Germline CDR1 MNHEY, CDR2 SMNVEV (reference sequence). The CDR3 runs 15 residues.